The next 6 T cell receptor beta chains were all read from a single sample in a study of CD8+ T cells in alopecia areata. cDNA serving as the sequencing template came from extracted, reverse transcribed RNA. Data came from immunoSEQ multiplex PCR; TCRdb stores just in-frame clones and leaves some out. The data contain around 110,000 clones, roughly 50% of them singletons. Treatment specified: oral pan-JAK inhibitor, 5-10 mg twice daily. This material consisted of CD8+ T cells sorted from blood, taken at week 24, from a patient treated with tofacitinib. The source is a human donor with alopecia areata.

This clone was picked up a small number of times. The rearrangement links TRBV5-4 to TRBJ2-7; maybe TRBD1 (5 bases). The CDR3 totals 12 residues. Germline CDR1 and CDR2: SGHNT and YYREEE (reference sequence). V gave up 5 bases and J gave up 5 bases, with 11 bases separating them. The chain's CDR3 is CASSPGLHEQYF. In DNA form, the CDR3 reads TGTGCCAGCAGTCCAGGGCTCCACGAGCAGTACTTC. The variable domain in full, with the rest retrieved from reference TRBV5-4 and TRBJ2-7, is ETGVTQSPTHLIKTRGQQVTLRCSSQSGHNTVSWYQQALGQGPQFIFQYYREEENGRGNFPPRFSGLQFPNYSSELNVNALELDDSALYLCASSPGLHEQYFGPGTRLTVT.

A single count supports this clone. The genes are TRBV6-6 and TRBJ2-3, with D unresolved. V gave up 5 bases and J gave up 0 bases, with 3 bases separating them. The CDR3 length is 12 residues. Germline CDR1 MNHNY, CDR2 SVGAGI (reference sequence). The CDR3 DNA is TGTGCCAGCAGTCCTAGCACAGATACGCAGTATTTT. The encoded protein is CASSPSTDTQYF.

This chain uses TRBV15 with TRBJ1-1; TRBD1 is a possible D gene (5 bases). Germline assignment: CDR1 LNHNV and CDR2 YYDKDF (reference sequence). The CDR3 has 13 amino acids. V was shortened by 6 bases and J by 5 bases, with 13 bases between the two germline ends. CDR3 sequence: CATSPGTTTEAFF. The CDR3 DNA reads TGTGCCACCAGTCCGGGGACCACGACTGAAGCTTTCTTT.

For the CDR3, the DNA is TGTGCCAGCAGCGAACACCCACCCAGGGGGCGCGACTATGGCTACACCTTC. Translation: CASSEHPPRGRDYGYTF. The J gene is TRBJ1-2, the V gene TRBV7-2; 8 bases fit TRBD1. In germline, CDR1 is SGHTA, CDR2 FQGNSA. Unmatched junction bases numbered 14, after V lost 5 bases and J lost 3 bases. This CDR3 comprises 17 residues.

CDR3 sequence reads: CASNGQSYEQYF. The CDR3 DNA sequence: TGTGCCAGCAACGGACAGTCCTACGAGCAGTACTTC. The chain uses TRBV5-4 and TRBJ2-7; D is possibly TRBD1 (6 bases). CDR3 size: 12 residues. Germline assignment: CDR1 SGHNT and CDR2 YYREEE (reference sequence). Trimming shortened V by 6 bases and J by 1 base, and 8 bases separated the two germline ends.

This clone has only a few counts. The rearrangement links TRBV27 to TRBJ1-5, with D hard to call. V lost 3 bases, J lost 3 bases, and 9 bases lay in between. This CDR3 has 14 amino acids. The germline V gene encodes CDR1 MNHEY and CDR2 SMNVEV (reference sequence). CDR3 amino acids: CASSLGRLNQPQHF. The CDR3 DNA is TGTGCCAGCAGTTTGGGCAGACTCAATCAGCCCCAGCATTTT.